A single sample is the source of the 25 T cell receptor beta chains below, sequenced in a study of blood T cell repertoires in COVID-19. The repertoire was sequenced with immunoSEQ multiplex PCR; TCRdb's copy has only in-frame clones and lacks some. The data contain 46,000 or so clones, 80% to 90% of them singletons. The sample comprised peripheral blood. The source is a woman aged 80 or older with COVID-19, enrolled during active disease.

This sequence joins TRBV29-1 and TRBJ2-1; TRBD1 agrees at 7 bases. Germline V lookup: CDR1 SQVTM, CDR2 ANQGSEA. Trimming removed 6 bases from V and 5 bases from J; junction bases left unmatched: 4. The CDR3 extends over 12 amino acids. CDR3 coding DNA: TGCAGCGTGGGACAGTCGGACAATGAGCAGTTCTTC. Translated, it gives CSVGQSDNEQFF.

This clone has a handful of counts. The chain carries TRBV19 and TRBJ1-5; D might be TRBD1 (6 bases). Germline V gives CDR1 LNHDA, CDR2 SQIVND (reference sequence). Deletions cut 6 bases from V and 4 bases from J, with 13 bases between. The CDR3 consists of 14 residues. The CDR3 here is CASSTGTLNQPQHF. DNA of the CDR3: TGTGCCAGTAGCACCGGGACACTTAATCAGCCCCAGCATTTT.

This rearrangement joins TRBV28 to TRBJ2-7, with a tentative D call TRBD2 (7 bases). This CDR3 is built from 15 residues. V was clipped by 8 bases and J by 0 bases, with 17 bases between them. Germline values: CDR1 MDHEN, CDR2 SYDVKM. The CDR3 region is CASGEGGRSSYEQYF. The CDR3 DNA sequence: TGTGCCAGCGGGGAGGGGGGGCGGAGCTCCTACGAGCAGTACTTC.

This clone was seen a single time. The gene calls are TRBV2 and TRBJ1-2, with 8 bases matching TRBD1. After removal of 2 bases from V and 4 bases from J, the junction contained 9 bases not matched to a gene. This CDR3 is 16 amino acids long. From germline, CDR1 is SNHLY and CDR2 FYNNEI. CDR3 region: CASSEQGALLFYGYTF. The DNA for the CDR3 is TGTGCCAGCAGTGAACAGGGGGCATTACTGTTCTATGGCTACACCTTC.

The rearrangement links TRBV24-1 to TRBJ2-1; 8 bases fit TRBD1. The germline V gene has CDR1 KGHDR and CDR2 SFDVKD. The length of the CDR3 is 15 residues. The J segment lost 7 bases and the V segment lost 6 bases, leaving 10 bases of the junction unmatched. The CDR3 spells CATSNAGQEDNEQFF. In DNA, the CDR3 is TGTGCCACCAGTAATGCGGGACAGGAGGATAATGAGCAGTTCTTC.

The CDR3 loop reads CASSLTPGTENTGELFF. CDR3 nucleotide sequence: TGTGCCAGCAGCTTAACCCCCGGGACAGAGAACACCGGGGAGCTGTTTTTT. This rearrangement joins TRBV7-9 to TRBJ2-2; TRBD1 agrees at 7 bases. Germline-derived CDR1 and CDR2 are SEHNR and FQNEAQ (reference sequence). This CDR3 comprises 17 residues. The V and J ends lost 2 bases and 1 base, in that order; junction bases with no gene match: 7.

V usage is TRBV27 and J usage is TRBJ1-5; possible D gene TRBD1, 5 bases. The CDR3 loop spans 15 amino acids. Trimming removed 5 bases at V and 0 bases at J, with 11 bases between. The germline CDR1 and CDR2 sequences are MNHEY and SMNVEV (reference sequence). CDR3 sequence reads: CASSLRQHSNQPQHF. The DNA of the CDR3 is TGTGCCAGCAGTCTTCGACAGCATAGCAATCAGCCCCAGCATTTT.

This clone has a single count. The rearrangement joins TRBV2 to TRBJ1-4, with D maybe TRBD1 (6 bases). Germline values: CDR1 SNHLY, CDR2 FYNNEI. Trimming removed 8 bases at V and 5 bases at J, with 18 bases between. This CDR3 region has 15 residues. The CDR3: CASLRERGWNEKLFF. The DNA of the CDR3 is TGTGCCAGCCTTAGAGAAAGGGGGTGGAATGAAAAACTGTTTTTT.

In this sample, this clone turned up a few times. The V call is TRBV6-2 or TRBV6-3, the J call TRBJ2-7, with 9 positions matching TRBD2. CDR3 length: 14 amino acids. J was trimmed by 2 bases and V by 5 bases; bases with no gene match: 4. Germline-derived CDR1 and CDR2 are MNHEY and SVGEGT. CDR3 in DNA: TGTGCCAGCAGTGACAGCGGGGGGACCTACGAGCAGTACTTC. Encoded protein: CASSDSGGTYEQYF.

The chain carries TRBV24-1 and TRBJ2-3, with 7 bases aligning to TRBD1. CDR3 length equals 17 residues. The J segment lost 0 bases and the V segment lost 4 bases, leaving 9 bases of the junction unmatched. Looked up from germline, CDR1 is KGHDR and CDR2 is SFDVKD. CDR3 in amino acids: CATSDRTGASSTDTQYF. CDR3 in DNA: TGTGCCACCAGTGACCGGACAGGCGCCTCTAGCACAGATACGCAGTATTTT.

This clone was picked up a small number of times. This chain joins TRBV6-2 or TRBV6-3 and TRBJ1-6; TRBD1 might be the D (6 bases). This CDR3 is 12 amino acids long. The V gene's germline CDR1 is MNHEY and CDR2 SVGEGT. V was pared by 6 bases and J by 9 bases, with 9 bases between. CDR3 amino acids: CASSDRFSPLHF. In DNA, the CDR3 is TGTGCCAGCAGCGACAGGTTTTCACCCCTCCACTTT.

As DNA, the CDR3 is TGTGCCAGCAGCGTGGGACAGGGGGCGCACAATGAGCAGTTCTTC. This sequence encodes CASSVGQGAHNEQFF. The chain links TRBV7-2 to TRBJ2-1; 12 positions agree with TRBD1. The CDR3 is made up of 15 amino acids. Germline loops: CDR1 SGHTA, CDR2 FQGNSA. The junction had 4 bases not matched to a gene; V was cut back by 5 bases and J by 5 bases.

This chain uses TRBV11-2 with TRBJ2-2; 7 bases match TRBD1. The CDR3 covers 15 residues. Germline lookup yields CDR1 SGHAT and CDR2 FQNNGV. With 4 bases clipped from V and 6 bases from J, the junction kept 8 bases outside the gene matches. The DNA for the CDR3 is TGTGCCAGCAGCTCCCGACAGGGCCGGGCCGGGGAGCTGTTTTTT. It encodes CASSSRQGRAGELFF.

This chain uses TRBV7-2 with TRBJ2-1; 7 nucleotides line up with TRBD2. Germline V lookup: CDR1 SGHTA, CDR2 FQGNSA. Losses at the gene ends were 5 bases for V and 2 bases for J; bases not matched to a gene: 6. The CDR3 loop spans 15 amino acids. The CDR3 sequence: CASSLSGGAYNEQFF. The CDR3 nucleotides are TGTGCCAGCAGCCTGTCGGGGGGAGCCTACAATGAGCAGTTCTTC.

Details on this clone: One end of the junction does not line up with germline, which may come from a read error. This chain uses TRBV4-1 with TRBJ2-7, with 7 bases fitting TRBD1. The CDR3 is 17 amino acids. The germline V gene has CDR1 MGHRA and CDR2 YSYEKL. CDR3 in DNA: TGCGCCCGCAGCCGATTCTGGACAGGATCGAGCTCCTACGAGCAGTACTTC. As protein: CARSRFWTGSSSYEQYF.

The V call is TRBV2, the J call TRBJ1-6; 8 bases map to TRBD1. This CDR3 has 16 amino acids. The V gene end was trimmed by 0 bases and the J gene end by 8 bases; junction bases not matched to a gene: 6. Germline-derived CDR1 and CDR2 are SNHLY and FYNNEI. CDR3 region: CASSEALGQGDSPLHF. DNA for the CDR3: TGTGCCAGCAGTGAAGCCTTAGGACAGGGCGATTCACCCCTCCACTTT.

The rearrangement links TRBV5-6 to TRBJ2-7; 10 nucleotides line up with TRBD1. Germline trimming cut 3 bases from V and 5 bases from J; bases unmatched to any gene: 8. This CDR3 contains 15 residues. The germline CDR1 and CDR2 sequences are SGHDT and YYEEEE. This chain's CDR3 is CASSSPRQGANEQYF. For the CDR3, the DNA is TGTGCCAGCAGCTCCCCCCGACAGGGGGCGAACGAGCAGTACTTC. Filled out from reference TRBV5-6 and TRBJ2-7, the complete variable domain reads DAGVTQSPTHLIKTRGQQVTLRCSPKSGHDTVSWYQQALGQGPQFIFQYYEEEERQRGNFPDRFSGHQFPNYSSELNVNALLLGDSALYLCASSSPRQGANEQYFGPGTRLTVT.

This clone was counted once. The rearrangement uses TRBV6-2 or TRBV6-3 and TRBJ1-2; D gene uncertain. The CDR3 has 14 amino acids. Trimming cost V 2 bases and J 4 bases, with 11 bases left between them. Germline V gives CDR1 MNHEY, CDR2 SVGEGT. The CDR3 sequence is CASSYPDKIYGYTF. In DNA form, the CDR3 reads TGTGCCAGCAGTTACCCCGACAAGATCTATGGCTACACCTTC.

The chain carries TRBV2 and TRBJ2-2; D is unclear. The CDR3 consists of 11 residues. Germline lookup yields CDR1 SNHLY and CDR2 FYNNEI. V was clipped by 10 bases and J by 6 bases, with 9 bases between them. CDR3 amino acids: CATSVAGELFF. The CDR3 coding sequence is TGTGCCACCTCAGTTGCCGGGGAGCTGTTTTTT.

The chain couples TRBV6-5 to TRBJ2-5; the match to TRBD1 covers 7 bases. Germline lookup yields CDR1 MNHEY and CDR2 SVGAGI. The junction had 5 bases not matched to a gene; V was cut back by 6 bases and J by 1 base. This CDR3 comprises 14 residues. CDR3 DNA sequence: TGTGCCAGCAGACAACAGGGGATCCAAGAGACCCAGTACTTC. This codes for CASRQQGIQETQYF.

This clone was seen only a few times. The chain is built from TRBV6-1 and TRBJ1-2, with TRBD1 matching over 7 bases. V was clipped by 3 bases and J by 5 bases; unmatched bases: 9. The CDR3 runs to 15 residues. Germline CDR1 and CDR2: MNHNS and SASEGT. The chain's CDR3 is CASSDERGGAYGYTF. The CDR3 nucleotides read TGTGCCAGCAGTGATGAGAGAGGGGGCGCGTATGGCTACACCTTC.

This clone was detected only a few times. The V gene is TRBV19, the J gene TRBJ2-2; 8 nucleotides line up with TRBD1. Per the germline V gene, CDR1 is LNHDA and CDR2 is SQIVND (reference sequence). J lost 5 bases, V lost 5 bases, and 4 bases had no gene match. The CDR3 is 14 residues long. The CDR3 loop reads CASSFGQGTGELFF. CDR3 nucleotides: TGTGCCAGTAGTTTCGGACAGGGAACCGGGGAGCTGTTTTTT.

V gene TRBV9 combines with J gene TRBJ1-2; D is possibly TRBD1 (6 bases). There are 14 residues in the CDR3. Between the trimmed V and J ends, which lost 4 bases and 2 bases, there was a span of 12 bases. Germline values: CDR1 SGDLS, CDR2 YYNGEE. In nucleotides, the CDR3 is TGTGCCAGCAGCCGGGACACTGCGAACTATGGCTACACCTTC. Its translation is CASSRDTANYGYTF. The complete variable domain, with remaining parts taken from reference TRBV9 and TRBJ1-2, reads DSGVTQTPKHLITATGQRVTLRCSPRSGDLSVYWYQQSLDQGLQFLIQYYNGEERAKGNILERFSAQQFPDLHSELNLSSLELGDSALYFCASSRDTANYGYTFGSGTRLTVV.

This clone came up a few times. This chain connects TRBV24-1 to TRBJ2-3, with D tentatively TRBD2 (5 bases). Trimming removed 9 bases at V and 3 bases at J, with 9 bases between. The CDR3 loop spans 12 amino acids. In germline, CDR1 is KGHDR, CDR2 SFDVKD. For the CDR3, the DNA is TGTGCCACCGCGGGTCGGACAGATACGCAGTATTTT. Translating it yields CATAGRTDTQYF.

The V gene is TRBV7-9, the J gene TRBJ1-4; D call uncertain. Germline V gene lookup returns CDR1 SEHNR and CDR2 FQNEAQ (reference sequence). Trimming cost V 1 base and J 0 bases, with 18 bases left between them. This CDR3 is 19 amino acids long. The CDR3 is CASSLGPGQAVATNEKLFF. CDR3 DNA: TGTGCCAGCAGCTTAGGACCCGGCCAAGCGGTCGCAACTAATGAAAAACTGTTTTTT.